This entry describes one TCR beta chain. In this CDR3 the conserved last residue, phenylalanine or tryptophan, is missing, so a read error is likely. The limits of the CDR3 on the DNA are not certain, so only TCRdb's listed CDR3 is given. Unsorted whole blood yielded the blood RNA, and germline DNA was also extracted. The data stem from a study of tumor-infiltrating lymphocytes in primary liver carcinoma. Study context: The patient population consisted of men and women between 30 and 69 years of age.

TCR beta cDNA was reverse-transcribed from about 0.45 ug of total RNA. The reaction used a constant-region primer and ProtoScript II reverse transcriptase. TCR beta libraries came from three nested multiplex PCR rounds using slightly modified ARM-PCR. MiXCR, applied by TCRdb to the multiplex PCR reads, yields one record per CDR3 protein. The table lists around 210,000 distinct CDR3 sequences, 65% of them singletons, with roughly 6.8% in the top ten. The clonotype was recovered from an older woman with primary liver carcinoma and hepatitis B virus infection. The sequenced sample consisted of peripheral blood.

The CDR3 spells CASSRRLAGGPGDEHFS. The chain uses TRBV11-2 and TRBJ2-1; the table gives TRBD2 as D, unverified against the DNA. Counting both end residues, the CDR3 totals 17 amino acids. CDR1 and CDR2 (germline): SGHAT, FQNNGV.